The clone carrying this TCR beta chain was seen at least ten times. Its antigen is unidentified. TCRdb redid the calling of the 5' RACE reads with MiXCR, one entry per CDR3 protein. The data hold about 160,000 distinct CDR3 sequences, with about 7% observed a single time. This CDR3 is built from 14 residues. Trimming stripped 3 bases from V and 1 base from J, with 9 bases between. The data are from a study of T cells after yellow fever vaccination. Study outcomes and limitations: In post-booster samples, most primary-vaccination clones reappeared (under 98% CD4, 70% to 90% CD8).

The clonotype was recovered from a man aged 18 to 29 who received the YFV17D yellow fever vaccine. Material: CD4+ T cells sorted from PBMCs, obtained less than 6 days after the first yellow fever vaccination. The chain joins TRBV12-3 or TRBV12-4 to TRBJ1-1, with no clear D. The CDR3 coding sequence is TGTGCCAGCAGTTTTGGCTCTCCGAACACTGAAGCTTTCTTT. It specifies CASSFGSPNTEAFF.